The 23 T cell receptor beta chains in this list originate from one sample, sequenced in a study of blood T cells in healthy people across ages. Then a second PCR, running about 7 to 11 cycles, was carried out with a sample-barcoded 5' primer and a J-beta primer mix. TCRdb passed the 5' RACE reads through MiXCR, listing each CDR3 protein once. The sample records about 1,500,000 distinct CDR3 sequences, 35% to 45% being singletons. The sample taken for sequencing was blood. Receptors were obtained from a woman aged 18 to 35 in good health.

The chain couples TRBV11-3 to TRBJ2-1; 10 bases match TRBD1. Per germline, CDR1 SGHNT and CDR2 YENEEA. With 5 bases clipped from V and 6 bases from J, the junction kept 10 bases outside the gene matches. The CDR3 length is 16 residues. CDR3 residues: CASSPSVGTGANEQFF. The CDR3 DNA sequence: TGTGCCAGCAGCCCCTCCGTTGGGACAGGGGCCAATGAGCAGTTCTTC. Full variable domain (rest looked up from reference TRBV11-3 and TRBJ2-1): EAGVVQSPRYKIIEKKQPVAFWCNPISGHNTLYWYLQNLGQGPELLIRYENEEAVDDSQLPKDRFSAERLKGVDSTLKIQPAELGDSAVYLCASSPSVGTGANEQFFGPGTRLTVL.

This sequence joins TRBV20-1 and TRBJ2-1; D is ambiguous. CDR1 and CDR2 from the germline V gene are DFQATT and SNEGSKA (reference sequence). Trimming removed 0 bases at V and 3 bases at J, with 12 bases between. The CDR3 extends over 15 amino acids. The CDR3 reads CSARDPAIYYNEQFF. The CDR3 bases are TGCAGTGCTAGAGATCCAGCGATCTACTACAATGAGCAGTTCTTC.

This clonotype was observed many times. The chain has TRBV27 and TRBJ1-5; D unresolved. Germline V CDR1 and CDR2: MNHEY, SMNVEV (reference sequence). V was shortened by 4 bases and J by 4 bases, with 14 bases between the two germline ends. There are 15 residues in the CDR3. The CDR3 coding sequence is TGTGCCAGCAGTTCCCGACGGTTGGCGAATCAGCCCCAGCATTTT. This encodes CASSSRRLANQPQHF.

This clonotype has ten or more counts. V is TRBV12-3 or TRBV12-4 and J is TRBJ1-5; possibly TRBD1 for D (6 bases). V was shortened by 6 bases and J by 2 bases, with 11 bases between the two germline ends. CDR3 length: 14 residues. CDR3 sequence reads: CASRRGGGNQPQHF. CDR3 sequence (DNA): TGTGCCAGCAGGAGAGGGGGGGGCAATCAGCCCCAGCATTTT.

This sequence joins TRBV4-1 and TRBJ2-2; TRBD1 might be the D (6 bases). The germline V gene encodes CDR1 MGHRA and CDR2 YSYEKL. This CDR3 spans 15 amino acids. Trimming left V 0 bases short and J 6 bases short, with 11 bases between. CDR3 sequence: CASSQDPAGAGELFF. The DNA of the CDR3 is TGCGCCAGCAGCCAAGATCCCGCAGGGGCCGGGGAGCTGTTTTTT.

This clonotype was counted a few times. This chain uses TRBV13 with TRBJ2-7, with 8 bases fitting TRBD2. CDR3 length: 14 amino acids. Germline loops: CDR1 PRHDT, CDR2 FYEKMQ (reference sequence). Unmatched junction bases numbered 7, after V lost 6 bases and J lost 3 bases. The CDR3 DNA reads as TGTGCCAGCAGAACGCGCGGGACTAGCTACGAGCAGTACTTC. This gives the protein CASRTRGTSYEQYF.

In this sample, this clonotype turned up once. The genes are TRBV29-1 and TRBJ2-1; 7 bases fit TRBD1. With V trimmed by 7 bases and J by 7 bases, 13 bases remained unmatched. Looked up from germline, CDR1 is SQVTM and CDR2 is ANQGSEA. The CDR3 has 14 amino acids. In DNA, the CDR3 is TGCAGCGGAGAGCGAGGGGGACAGAGTAATGAGCAGTTCTTC. Its translation is CSGERGGQSNEQFF.

This clonotype was seen a few times. The genes are TRBV29-1 and TRBJ2-5; D not certain. The CDR3 runs to 11 residues. Germline assignment: CDR1 SQVTM and CDR2 ANQGSEA. The V gene lost 0 bases and the J gene lost 7 bases, with 6 bases spanning the gap. CDR3 region: CSVEEKWTQYF. CDR3 sequence (DNA): TGCAGCGTTGAAGAGAAGTGGACCCAGTACTTC.

The rearrangement joins TRBV12-3 or TRBV12-4 to TRBJ1-2; possible D gene TRBD1, 6 bases. CDR3 length: 15 amino acids. Trimming took 1 base from V and 5 from J, leaving 14 bases between them. For the CDR3, the DNA is TGTGCCAGCAGTTTAGAATTGACAGGAGGGTATGGCTACACCTTC. Protein product: CASSLELTGGYGYTF.

The chain carries TRBV20-1 and TRBJ2-1; D is unresolved. Per the germline V gene, CDR1 is DFQATT and CDR2 is SNEGSKA (reference sequence). The CDR3 extends over 12 amino acids. V lost 7 bases, J lost 0 bases, and 7 bases lay in between. In DNA, the CDR3 is TGCAGTGGGGTCTCCTCCTACAATGAGCAGTTCTTC. The encoded protein is CSGVSSYNEQFF.

This clonotype showed up just a few times. The chain joins TRBV7-9 to TRBJ2-7; D assignment may be TRBD1 or TRBD2 (5 bases each). V shed 1 base and J shed 5 bases, with 9 bases lying between them. CDR1 and CDR2 from the germline V gene are SEHNR and FQNEAQ (reference sequence). There are 13 residues in the CDR3. CDR3 region: CASSLGRDHEQYF. The CDR3 DNA reads as TGTGCCAGCAGCTTAGGCAGGGACCACGAGCAGTACTTC.

The V call is TRBV30, the J call TRBJ2-5; 11 bases match TRBD2. TRBJ2-7 matches the DNA end more closely, so the J call is doubtful. The CDR3 length is 15 residues. Germline V gene data show CDR1 as GTSNPN and CDR2 as SVGIG (reference sequence). The DNA of the CDR3 is TGTGCCTGGAGTACGACTAGCGGGGCTGTCTACGAGCAGTACTTC. Translated: CAWSTTSGAVYEQYF.

This clonotype was picked up a small number of times. This chain uses TRBV6-4 with TRBJ2-1, with D perhaps being TRBD1 or TRBD2 (6 bases each). CDR3 size: 15 residues. Trimming took 5 bases from V and 6 from J, leaving 17 bases between them. Germline CDR1 and CDR2: MRHNA and SNTAGT. In nucleotides, the CDR3 is TGTGCCAGCAGTCTGATGGGGGGCGACGTCAATGAGCAGTTCTTC. Encoded protein: CASSLMGGDVNEQFF.

In DNA form, the CDR3 reads TGTGCCAGCAGCCAGACCGGGACTAGCTTCTTGGATGAGCAGTTCTTC. Translating it yields CASSQTGTSFLDEQFF. J is TRBJ2-1 and V is TRBV3-1; TRBD2 matches 9 bases. Germline V CDR1 and CDR2: LGHDT, YNNKEL (reference sequence). V gave up 3 bases and J gave up 8 bases; unmatched junction bases: 11. This CDR3 comprises 16 residues.

This clonotype was found many times. V is TRBV7-2 and J is TRBJ2-3; D is possibly TRBD2 (6 bases). Germline lookup yields CDR1 SGHTA and CDR2 FQGNSA. This CDR3 has 15 amino acids. Trimming pared 2 bases from V and 3 bases from J, leaving 12 bases between. The CDR3 reads CASSLRSGDTDTQYF. CDR3 bases: TGTGCCAGCAGCTTAAGGTCGGGAGATACAGATACGCAGTATTTT. Complete variable domain (other parts from reference TRBV7-2 and TRBJ2-3): GAGVSQSPSNKVTEKGKDVELRCDPISGHTALYWYRQSLGQGLEFLIYFQGNSAPDKSGLPSDRFSAERTGGSVSTLTIQRTQQEDSAVYLCASSLRSGDTDTQYFGPGTRLTVL.

This clonotype was detected only once. The chain is built from TRBV6-2 or TRBV6-3 and TRBJ1-2, with D tentatively TRBD1 (6 bases). The length of the CDR3 is 12 residues. Germline lookup yields CDR1 MNHEY and CDR2 SVGEGT. V shed 6 bases and J shed 5 bases, with 10 bases lying between them. CDR3 sequence (DNA): TGTGCCAGCAGGTCGGACAGATATGGCTACACCTTC. This translates into CASRSDRYGYTF.

Notes on this clonotype: At one boundary the junction diverges from the germline segment, which might be a read error. The rearrangement joins TRBV15 to TRBJ2-4; possibly TRBD1 or TRBD2 for D (5 bases each). The length of the CDR3 is 17 residues. Germline V gene lookup returns CDR1 LNHNV and CDR2 YYDKDF (reference sequence). The CDR3 is CATSRDVSLLAGDEQHF. CDR3 DNA sequence: TGTGCCACCAGCAGAGATGTCTCTCTCCTAGCCGGGGACGAGCAGCACTTC.

V usage is TRBV11-2 and J usage is TRBJ2-3, with D unclear. CDR3 length: 12 residues. Trimming removed 6 bases from V and 5 bases from J, with 9 bases in between. Germline V CDR1 and CDR2: SGHAT, FQNNGV. CDR3: CASRGSGDTQYF. The CDR3 DNA reads TGTGCCAGCAGGGGCAGTGGAGATACGCAGTATTTT.

The chain joins TRBV5-4 to TRBJ1-4; the D is unclear. Germline lookup yields CDR1 SGHNT and CDR2 YYREEE (reference sequence). The CDR3 covers 15 residues. Trimming pared 4 bases from V and 5 bases from J, leaving 15 bases between. The CDR3 DNA is TGTGCCAGCAGCCAAGCCGTGGGATCAAATGAAAAACTGTTTTTT. Translation gives CASSQAVGSNEKLFF.

V is TRBV30 and J is TRBJ1-5; 11 bases map to TRBD1. The CDR3 extends over 17 amino acids. The ends lost 1 base at V and 4 bases at J; junction bases unmatched: 9. CDR1 is GTSNPN and CDR2 is SVGIG in the germline V gene (reference sequence). In DNA form, the CDR3 reads TGTGCCTGGAGTGCGGGTTGGGGACAGGGGGTAAATCAGCCCCAGCATTTT. Protein sequence: CAWSAGWGQGVNQPQHF.

In DNA form, the CDR3 reads TGTGCCAGCAGTCACCGGACAGGGGAGGGAGGGAATTATGGCTACACCTTC. As protein: CASSHRTGEGGNYGYTF. The chain joins TRBV6-5 to TRBJ1-2, with 9 bases that match TRBD1. From germline, CDR1 is MNHEY and CDR2 SVGAGI. There are 17 residues in the CDR3. V shed 5 bases and J 5 bases; nucleotides not matched to a gene: 15.

The chain couples TRBV4-1 to TRBJ2-5; 9 bases match TRBD1. Matching the DNA end better, TRBJ2-7 makes the J call doubtful. This CDR3 has 14 residues. Germline assignment: CDR1 MGHRA and CDR2 YSYEKL. CDR3 region: CASSQVDRGNEQYF. Here the CDR3 DNA reads TGCGCCAGCAGCCAAGTGGACAGGGGAAACGAGCAGTACTTC.

In its sample, this clonotype was seen many times. The gene calls are TRBV12-3 or TRBV12-4 and TRBJ1-5; 7 nucleotides match TRBD1. The CDR3 runs to 14 residues. V lost 6 bases and J lost 2; bases outside the gene matches: 4. The CDR3 spells CASSGDRGNQPQHF. CDR3 DNA sequence: TGTGCCAGCAGCGGAGACAGGGGCAATCAGCCCCAGCATTTT.